The entry below describes one TCR beta chain. Its antigen is as yet unknown. The sample originates from a study of human T cells and chemical hapten exposure. General study points: Counts of TCRs above 1 in 1000 frequency stayed unchanged with DPC sensitization.

Total RNA was isolated from whole blood that had not been fractionated. TCRdb reprocessed the 5' RACE reads via MiXCR and lists one record per CDR3 protein. The sample carries approximately 150,000 distinct CDR3 sequences, 3.5% to 5% recorded once. This receptor was identified in a female donor in good health.

CDR3 amino acids: CSARLGLTTEAFF. Written as DNA, the CDR3 is TGCAGTGCTAGGTTAGGACTAACCACTGAAGCTTTCTTT. This rearrangement joins TRBV20-1 to TRBJ1-1; D call uncertain. With 3 bases removed from V and 4 bases from J, the gap between germline ends came to 12 bases. Germline CDR1 and CDR2: DFQATT and SNEGSKA (reference sequence). CDR3 length: 13 amino acids.